This T cell receptor (beta chain) was found in a study of response to subunit inactivated influenza vaccine. Concerning this clonotype: Antigen specificity is unknown.

Overall study results and limits: It was suggested by the authors that few new T cells are recruited by each seasonal influenza vaccination.

TCRdb re-analysed the RT-PCR reads in MiXCR, keeping a single row per CDR3 protein. The sample holds some 520,000 distinct CDR3 sequences, 16% seen once. Germline assignment: CDR1 GTSNPN and CDR2 SVGIG (reference sequence). V shed 4 bases and J shed 8 bases, with 23 bases lying between them. The CDR3 has 15 amino acids. The sequencing here drew on CD4+ T cells sorted from PBMCs, taken roughly 24 months after vaccination. The chain is built from TRBV30 and TRBJ1-2, with D possibly matching TRBD1 (5 bases). The TCR originated in a man aged 50 to 69 who received an inactivated influenza vaccine. The CDR3 DNA reads as TGTGCCTGGAACAGAGGGGTCGGCGACTTTGGGGGCTACACCTTC. The encoded protein is CAWNRGVGDFGGYTF.